The TCR beta chain under discussion was sequenced for a study of blood T cell repertoires in COVID-19. This CDR3 comprises 15 residues. Germline-derived CDR1 and CDR2 are SGHNT and YYREEE (reference sequence). V was cut by 0 bases and J by 2 bases, with 9 bases left in between. Assay used: immunoSEQ multiplex PCR; TCRdb lists only in-frame clones, some missing. Of about 95,000 clones listed, over 75% are singletons. This clone was seen a handful of times. The source of this sequence is a human donor in a cohort sampled during active COVID-19. Sequencing was carried out using peripheral blood. J is TRBJ2-1 and V is TRBV5-4; maybe TRBD2 (7 bases). The CDR3 DNA reads as TGTGCCAGCAGCTTGGCGGGGGGCACCTACAATGAGCAGTTCTTC. This gives the protein CASSLAGGTYNEQFF.